Sequencing of this T cell receptor beta chain was carried out in a study of cytomegalovirus exposure and HLA in healthy donors. This CDR3 is 12 amino acids long. V lost 5 bases and J lost 9, with 12 bases in between. The germline CDR1 and CDR2 sequences are MNHEY and SVGAGI. With respect to this clone: Its antigen is as yet unknown.

Study-wide results and limits: Rarity held for most TCR sequences, but there were some public TCRs that occurred in many donors.

The protocol was immunoSEQ multiplex PCR, while the TCRdb copy is restricted to in-frame clones and leaves out a portion. The sample has 150,000 to 180,000 clones, 70% to 90% seen once. The specimen was PBMCs. The sequence came from a human donor in good health. The chain has TRBV6-5 and TRBJ2-3; D perhaps matches TRBD1 (5 bases). For the CDR3, the DNA is TGTGCCAGCAGTATACCAGGGTCAACGCAGTATTTT. Translation: CASSIPGSTQYF.